One T cell receptor (beta chain) is described in this entry. As yet, its antigen is unknown. This entry belongs to a study of naive and memory T cell subsets. The SP2 primer and nested alpha and beta constant region primers amplified ligated cDNA in four rounds. Alpha and beta constant region primers primed reverse transcription for blood and skin samples. From the 5' RACE reads, TCRdb called clonotypes with MiXCR, one entry per CDR3 protein. The sample includes 45,000 to 55,000 distinct CDR3 sequences, about 4.8% of them seen just once. Overall study results and limits: This RNA-based method may be sensitive to activation-related transcript changes.

An oligonucleotide containing a UMI was ligated to the 3' end of TCR cDNA. Whole-blood samples were roughly 2.3 ml of peripheral blood from healthy adult volunteers. Cells were not sorted; total RNA input targeted roughly 1 to 1,100 ng. The TCR sequence derives from a female donor in good health.

The CDR3 nucleotides read TGTGCCAGCAGGTCGACGGGACAGGGGTCTCCCGAGCAGTACTTC. Encoded protein: CASRSTGQGSPEQYF. The genes are TRBV12-3 or TRBV12-4 and TRBJ2-7; 10 bases map to TRBD1. V lost 6 bases and J lost 6; bases outside the gene matches: 11. This CDR3 is 15 amino acids long.